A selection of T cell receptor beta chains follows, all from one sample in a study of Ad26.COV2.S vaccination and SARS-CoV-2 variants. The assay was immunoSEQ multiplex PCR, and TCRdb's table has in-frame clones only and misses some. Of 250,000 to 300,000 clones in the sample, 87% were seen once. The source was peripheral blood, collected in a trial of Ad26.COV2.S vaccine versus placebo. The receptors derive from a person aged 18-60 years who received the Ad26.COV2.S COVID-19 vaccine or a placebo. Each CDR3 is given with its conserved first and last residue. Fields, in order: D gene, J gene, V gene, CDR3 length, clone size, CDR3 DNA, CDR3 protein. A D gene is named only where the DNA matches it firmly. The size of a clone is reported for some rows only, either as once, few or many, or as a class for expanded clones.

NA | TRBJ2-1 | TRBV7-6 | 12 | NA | TGTGCCAGCAGCTTATCGAGCGATGAGCAGTTCTTC | CASSLSSDEQFF
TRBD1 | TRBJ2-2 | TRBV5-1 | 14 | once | TGCGCCAGCAGCACCCCCAGGGGGCCACGGGAGCTGTTTTTT | CASSTPRGPRELFF
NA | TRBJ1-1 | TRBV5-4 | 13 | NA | TGTGCCAGCAGCTTCCAGGCTAACACTGAAGCTTTCTTT | CASSFQANTEAFF
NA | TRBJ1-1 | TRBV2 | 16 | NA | TGTGCCAGCATCCCCGCTCAGGGCGCCGCCGGTACTGAAGCTTTCTTT | CASIPAQGAAGTEAFF
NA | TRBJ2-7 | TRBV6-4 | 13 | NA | TGTGCCAGCAGTGACTCTCGGGGTCTAGGGCAGTACTTC | CASSDSRGLGQYF
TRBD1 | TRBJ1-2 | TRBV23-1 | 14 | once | TGCGCCACCATCGCCCCCACAGGGGTCTATGGCTACACCTTC | CATIAPTGVYGYTF
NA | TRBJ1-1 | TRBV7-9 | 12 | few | TGTGCCAGCAGCTTAGCGTCCACTGAAGCTTTCTTT | CASSLASTEAFF
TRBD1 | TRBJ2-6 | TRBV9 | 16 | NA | TGTGCCAGCAGCTCGGGACAGAGCTCTGGGGCCAACGTCCTGACTTTC | CASSSGQSSGANVLTF
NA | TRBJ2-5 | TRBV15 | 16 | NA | TGTGCCACCAGCAGGACCCCCCACAGCGTCCAAGAGACCCAGTACTTC | CATSRTPHSVQETQYF
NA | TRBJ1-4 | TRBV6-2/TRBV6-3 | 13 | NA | TGTGCCAGCAGTTACGGACGGTGGGAAAAACTGTTTTTT | CASSYGRWEKLFF
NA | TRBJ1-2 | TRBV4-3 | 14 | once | TGCGCCAGCAGCCAAGAAGGGCAGTACTATGGCTACACCTTC | CASSQEGQYYGYTF
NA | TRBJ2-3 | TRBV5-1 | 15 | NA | TGCGCCAGCACCCCCCCGGAGGGACCCACAGATACGCAGTATTTT | CASTPPEGPTDTQYF
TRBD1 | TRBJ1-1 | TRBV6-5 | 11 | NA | TGTGCCAGCATCAGGGGGACTGATGCTTTCTTT | CASIRGTDAFF
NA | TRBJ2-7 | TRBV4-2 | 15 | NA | TGTGCCAGCAGCCAAGAGCGCCTAGCCCCCTACGAGCAGTACTTC | CASSQERLAPYEQYF
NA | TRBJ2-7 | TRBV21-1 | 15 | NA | TGTGCCAGCAGCAAAGGGCTAGCGGGAGTCGACGAGCAGTACTTC | CASSKGLAGVDEQYF
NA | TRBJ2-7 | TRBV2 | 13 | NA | TGTGCCAGCAGGGCACGAGACAGTTTCGAGCAGTACTTC | CASRARDSFEQYF
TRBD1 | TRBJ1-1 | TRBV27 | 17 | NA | TGTGCCAGCAGTTTATGGTTCAACAGGGGTAGGGACACTGAAGCTTTCTTT | CASSLWFNRGRDTEAFF
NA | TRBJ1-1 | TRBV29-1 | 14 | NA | TGCAGCGCCTGGCAAGGGGGAACCAACACTGAAGCTTTCTTT | CSAWQGGTNTEAFF
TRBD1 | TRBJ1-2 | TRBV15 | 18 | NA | TGTGCCACCAGCAGAGTCCTCACTTCGACAGGGGTACACTATGGCTACACCTTC | CATSRVLTSTGVHYGYTF
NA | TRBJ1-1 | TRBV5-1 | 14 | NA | TGCGCCAGCAGCAGCGGGGGGCGAGTCACTGAAGCTTTCTTT | CASSSGGRVTEAFF
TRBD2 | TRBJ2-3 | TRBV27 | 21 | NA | TGTGCCAGCAGTCAGGAGGGACTAGCGGGGGCCAAACAACAAAGCACAGATACGCAGTATTTT | CASSQEGLAGAKQQSTDTQYF
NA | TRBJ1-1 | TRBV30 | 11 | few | TGTGCCTGGAGTGTGGGTACTGAAGCTTTCTTT | CAWSVGTEAFF
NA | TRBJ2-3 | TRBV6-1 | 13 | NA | TGTGCCAGCAGTGAGGGACTTGCAGATACGCAGTATTTT | CASSEGLADTQYF
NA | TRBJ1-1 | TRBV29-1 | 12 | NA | TGCAGCGTCCTCGACCGGGGGTCTGAAGCTTTCTTT | CSVLDRGSEAFF
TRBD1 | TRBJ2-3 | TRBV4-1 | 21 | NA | TGCGCCAGCAGCCATCGGTCCGGGACAGGGGGCGAAAGTTGGGAGGCAGATACGCAGTATTTT | CASSHRSGTGGESWEADTQYF
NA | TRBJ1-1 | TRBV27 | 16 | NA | TGTGCCAGCAGTTTATACGGGCAGCCCTTGAACACTGAAGCTTTCTTT | CASSLYGQPLNTEAFF
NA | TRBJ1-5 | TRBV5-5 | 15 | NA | TGTGCCAGCAGCTTGGTAGGCAGTAGCAATCAGCCCCAGCATTTT | CASSLVGSSNQPQHF
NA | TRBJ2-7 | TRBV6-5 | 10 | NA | TGTGCCAGCAGGCTTTACGAGCAGTACTTC | CASRLYEQYF
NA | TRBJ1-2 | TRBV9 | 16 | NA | TGTGCCAGCAGCGTATCTGGAGCGGAGATGCTATCCGGCTACACCTTC | CASSVSGAEMLSGYTF
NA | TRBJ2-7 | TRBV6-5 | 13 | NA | TGTGCCAGCAGGATTCAGGTCTCCTACGAGCAGTACTTC | CASRIQVSYEQYF
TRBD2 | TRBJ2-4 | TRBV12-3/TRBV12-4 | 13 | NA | TGTGCCAGCAGTGTACCGGGACTAGCTCATACGTACTTC | CASSVPGLAHTYF
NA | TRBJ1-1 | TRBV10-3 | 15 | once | TGTGCCATCAGAAAGGGGCAGGCCCGGAACACTGAAGCTTTCTTT | CAIRKGQARNTEAFF
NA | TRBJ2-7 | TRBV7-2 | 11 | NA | TGTGCCAGCAGCTTAAGATGGGAGCAGTACTTC | CASSLRWEQYF
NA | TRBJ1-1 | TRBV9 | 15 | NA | TGTGCCAGCAGCGTAGGGAGACATCGGAACACTGAAGCTTTCTTT | CASSVGRHRNTEAFF
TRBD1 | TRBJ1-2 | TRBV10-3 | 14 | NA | TGTGCCATCGTAGGGGGACAGGGACAGGGTGGCTACACCTTC | CAIVGGQGQGGYTF
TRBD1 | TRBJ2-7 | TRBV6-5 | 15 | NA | TGTGCCAGCAGACTCACAGGGGGCGCGTCCTACGAGCAGTACTTC | CASRLTGGASYEQYF
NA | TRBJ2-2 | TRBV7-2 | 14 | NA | TGTGCCAGCAGCTTACAATTCAACACCGGGGAGCTGTTTTTT | CASSLQFNTGELFF
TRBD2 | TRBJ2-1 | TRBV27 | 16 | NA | TGTGCCAGCAGTCGACTAGCGGGGGGAAACTACAATGAGCAGTTCTTC | CASSRLAGGNYNEQFF
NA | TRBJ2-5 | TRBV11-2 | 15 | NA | TGTGCCAGCAGCTCAAGCCCCTCGGCCCAAGAGACCCAGTACTTC | CASSSSPSAQETQYF
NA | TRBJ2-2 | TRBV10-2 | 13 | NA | TGCGCCAGCAGTGAACAGTACACCGGGGAGCTGTTTTTT | CASSEQYTGELFF
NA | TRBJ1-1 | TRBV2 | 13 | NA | TGTGCCAGCACCTTAGACCGGAACACTGAAGCTTTCTTT | CASTLDRNTEAFF
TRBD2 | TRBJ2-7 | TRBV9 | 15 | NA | TGTGCCAGCAGCGGGACTAGCGGGTTCCCCTACGAGCAGTACTTC | CASSGTSGFPYEQYF
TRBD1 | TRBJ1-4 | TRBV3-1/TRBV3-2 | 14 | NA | TGTGCCAGCAGCCGGGAAGGGGGCGGTGAAAAACTGTTTTTT | CASSREGGGEKLFF
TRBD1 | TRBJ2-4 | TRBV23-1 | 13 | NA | TGCGCCAGCAGTGGACAGGGGATGAACATTCAGTACTTC | CASSGQGMNIQYF